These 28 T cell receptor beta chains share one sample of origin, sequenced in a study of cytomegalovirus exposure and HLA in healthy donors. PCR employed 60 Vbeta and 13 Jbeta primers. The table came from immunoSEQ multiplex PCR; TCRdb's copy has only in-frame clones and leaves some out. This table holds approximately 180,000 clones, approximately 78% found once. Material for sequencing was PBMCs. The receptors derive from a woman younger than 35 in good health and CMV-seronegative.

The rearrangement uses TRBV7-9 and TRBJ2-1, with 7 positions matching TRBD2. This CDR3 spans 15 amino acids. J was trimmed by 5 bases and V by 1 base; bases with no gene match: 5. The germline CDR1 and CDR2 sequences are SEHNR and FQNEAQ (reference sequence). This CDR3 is CASSLGPSGDNEQFF. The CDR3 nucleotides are TGTGCCAGCAGCTTAGGGCCTAGCGGTGACAATGAGCAGTTCTTC.

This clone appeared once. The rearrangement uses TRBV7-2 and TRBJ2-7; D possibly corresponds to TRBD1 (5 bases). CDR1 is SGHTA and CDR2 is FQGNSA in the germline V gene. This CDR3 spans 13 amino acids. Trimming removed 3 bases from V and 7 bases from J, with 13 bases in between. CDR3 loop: CASSFAGNREQYF. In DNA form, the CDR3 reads TGTGCCAGCAGCTTTGCAGGGAATAGGGAGCAGTACTTC.

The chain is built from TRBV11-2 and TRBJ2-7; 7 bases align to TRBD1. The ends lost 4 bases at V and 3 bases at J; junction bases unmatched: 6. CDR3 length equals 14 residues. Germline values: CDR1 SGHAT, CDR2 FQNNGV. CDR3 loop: CASSSPRGLYEQYF. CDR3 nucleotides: TGTGCCAGCAGCTCGCCAAGGGGGCTCTACGAGCAGTACTTC.

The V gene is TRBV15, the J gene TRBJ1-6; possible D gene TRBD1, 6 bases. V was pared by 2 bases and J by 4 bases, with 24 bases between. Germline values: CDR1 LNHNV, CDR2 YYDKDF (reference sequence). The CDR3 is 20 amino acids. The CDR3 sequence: CATSRSPGQGVGGYNSPLHF. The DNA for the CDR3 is TGTGCCACCAGCAGATCTCCGGGACAAGGGGTCGGAGGATATAATTCACCCCTCCACTTT.

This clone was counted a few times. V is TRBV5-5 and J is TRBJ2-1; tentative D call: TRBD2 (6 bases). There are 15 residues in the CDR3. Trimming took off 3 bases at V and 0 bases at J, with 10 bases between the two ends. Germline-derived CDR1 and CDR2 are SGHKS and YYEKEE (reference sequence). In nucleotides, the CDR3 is TGTGCCAGCAGCTGGGGGGTAAACTCCTACAATGAGCAGTTCTTC. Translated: CASSWGVNSYNEQFF.

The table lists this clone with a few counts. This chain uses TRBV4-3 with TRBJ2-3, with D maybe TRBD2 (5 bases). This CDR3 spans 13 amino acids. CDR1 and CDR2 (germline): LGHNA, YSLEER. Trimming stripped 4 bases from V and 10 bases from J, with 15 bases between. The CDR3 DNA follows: TGCGCCAGCAGCCCTGAAGGAGGCGGATCGCAGTATTTT. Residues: CASSPEGGGSQYF.

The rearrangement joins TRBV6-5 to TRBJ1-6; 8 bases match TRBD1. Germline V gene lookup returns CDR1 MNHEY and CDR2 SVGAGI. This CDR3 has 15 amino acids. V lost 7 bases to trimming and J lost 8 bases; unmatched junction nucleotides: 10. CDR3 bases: TGTGCCAGCAATTCAGGGGGCGTCGGGGATTCACCCCTCCACTTT. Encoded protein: CASNSGGVGDSPLHF.

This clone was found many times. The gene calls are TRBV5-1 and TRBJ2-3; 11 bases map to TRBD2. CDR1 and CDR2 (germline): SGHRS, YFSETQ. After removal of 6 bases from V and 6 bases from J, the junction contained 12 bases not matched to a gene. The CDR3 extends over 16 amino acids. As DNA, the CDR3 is TGCGCCAGCAACATAGGACTAGCGGGCGGAGGGGATACGCAGTATTTT. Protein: CASNIGLAGGGDTQYF.

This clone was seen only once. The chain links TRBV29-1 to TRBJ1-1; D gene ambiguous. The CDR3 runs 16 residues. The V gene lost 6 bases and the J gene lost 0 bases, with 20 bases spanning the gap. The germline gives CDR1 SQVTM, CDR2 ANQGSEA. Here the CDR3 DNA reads TGCAGCGTAGGAGGCTGGGATTCGGATATGAACACTGAAGCTTTCTTT. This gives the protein CSVGGWDSDMNTEAFF.

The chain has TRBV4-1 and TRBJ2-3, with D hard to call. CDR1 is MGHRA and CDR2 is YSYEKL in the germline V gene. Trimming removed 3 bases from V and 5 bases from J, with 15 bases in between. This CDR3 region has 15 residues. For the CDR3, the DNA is TGCGCCAGCAGCCACCCGGCCGCGGCTGTAGATACGCAGTATTTT. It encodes CASSHPAAAVDTQYF.

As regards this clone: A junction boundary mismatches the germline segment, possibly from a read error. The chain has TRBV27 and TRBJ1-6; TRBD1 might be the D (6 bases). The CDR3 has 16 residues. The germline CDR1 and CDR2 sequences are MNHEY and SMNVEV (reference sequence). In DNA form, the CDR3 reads TGTGCCAGCAGTTCGGCTACAGGGTCCTACAATTCACCCCTCCACTTT. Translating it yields CASSSATGSYNSPLHF.

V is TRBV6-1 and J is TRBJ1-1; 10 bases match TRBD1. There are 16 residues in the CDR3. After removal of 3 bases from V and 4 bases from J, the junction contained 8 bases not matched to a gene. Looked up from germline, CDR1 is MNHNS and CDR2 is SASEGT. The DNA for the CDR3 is TGTGCCAGCAGTGAGCCGGGACAGGGGAGGGTCACTGAAGCTTTCTTT. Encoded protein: CASSEPGQGRVTEAFF.

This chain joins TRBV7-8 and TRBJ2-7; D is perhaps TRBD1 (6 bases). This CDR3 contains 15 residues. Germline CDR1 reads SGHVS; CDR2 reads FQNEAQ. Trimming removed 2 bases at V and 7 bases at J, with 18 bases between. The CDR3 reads CASSLRTGHLEEQYF. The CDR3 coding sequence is TGTGCCAGCAGCTTAAGAACAGGGCACCTTGAGGAGCAGTACTTC.

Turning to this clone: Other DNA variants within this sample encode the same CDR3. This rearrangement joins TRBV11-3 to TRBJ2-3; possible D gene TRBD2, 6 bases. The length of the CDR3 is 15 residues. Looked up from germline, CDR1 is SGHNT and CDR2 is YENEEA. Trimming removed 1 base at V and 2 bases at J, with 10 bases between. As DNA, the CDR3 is TGTGCCAGCAGCTTAGTTCAGGGACTCACAGATACGCAGTATTTT. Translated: CASSLVQGLTDTQYF.

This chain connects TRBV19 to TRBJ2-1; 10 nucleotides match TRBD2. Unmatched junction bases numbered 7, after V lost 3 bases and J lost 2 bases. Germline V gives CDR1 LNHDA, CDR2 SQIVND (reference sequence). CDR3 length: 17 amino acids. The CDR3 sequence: CASSMTLAGAAYNEQFF. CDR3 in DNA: TGTGCCAGTAGTATGACGCTAGCGGGAGCGGCCTACAATGAGCAGTTCTTC.

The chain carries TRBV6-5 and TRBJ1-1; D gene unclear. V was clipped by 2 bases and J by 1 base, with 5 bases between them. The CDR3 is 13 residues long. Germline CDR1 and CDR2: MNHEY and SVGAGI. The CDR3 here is CASSYERNTEAFF. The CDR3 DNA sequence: TGTGCCAGCAGTTACGAGCGGAACACTGAAGCTTTCTTT.

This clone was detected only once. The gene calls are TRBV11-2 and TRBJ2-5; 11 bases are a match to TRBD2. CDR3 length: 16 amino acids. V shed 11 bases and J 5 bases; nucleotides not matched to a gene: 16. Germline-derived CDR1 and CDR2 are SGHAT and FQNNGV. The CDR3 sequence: CASHTVAGGPRETQYF. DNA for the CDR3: TGTGCCTCCCACACGGTAGCGGGAGGGCCTCGGGAGACCCAGTACTTC.

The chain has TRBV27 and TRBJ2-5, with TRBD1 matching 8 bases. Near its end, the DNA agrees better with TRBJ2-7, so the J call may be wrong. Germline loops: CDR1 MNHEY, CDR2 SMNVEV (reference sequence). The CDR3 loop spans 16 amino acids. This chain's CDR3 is CASSLSWDRYYYEQYF. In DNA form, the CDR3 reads TGTGCCAGCAGTTTATCGTGGGACAGGTATTACTACGAGCAGTACTTC.

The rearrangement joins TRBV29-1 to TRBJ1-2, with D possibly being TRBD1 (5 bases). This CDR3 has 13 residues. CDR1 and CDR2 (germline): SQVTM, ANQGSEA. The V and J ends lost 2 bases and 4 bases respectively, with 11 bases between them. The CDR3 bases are TGCAGCGTTGAACGAGGACACGCCTATGGCTACACCTTC. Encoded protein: CSVERGHAYGYTF.

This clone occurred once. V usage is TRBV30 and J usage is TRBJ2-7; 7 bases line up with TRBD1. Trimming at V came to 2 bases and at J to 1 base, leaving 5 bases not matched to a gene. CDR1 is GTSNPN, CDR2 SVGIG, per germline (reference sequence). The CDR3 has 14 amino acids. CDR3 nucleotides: TGTGCCTGGAGTATCCGGGACAGATCCTACGAGCAGTACGTC. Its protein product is CAWSIRDRSYEQYV.

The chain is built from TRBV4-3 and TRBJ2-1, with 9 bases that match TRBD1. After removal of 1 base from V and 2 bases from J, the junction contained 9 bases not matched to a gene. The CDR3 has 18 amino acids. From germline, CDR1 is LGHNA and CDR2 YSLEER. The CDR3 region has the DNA TGCGCCAGCAGCCAAGGGATCTTAGGACAGGGGCCCTACAATGAGCAGTTCTTC. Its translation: CASSQGILGQGPYNEQFF.

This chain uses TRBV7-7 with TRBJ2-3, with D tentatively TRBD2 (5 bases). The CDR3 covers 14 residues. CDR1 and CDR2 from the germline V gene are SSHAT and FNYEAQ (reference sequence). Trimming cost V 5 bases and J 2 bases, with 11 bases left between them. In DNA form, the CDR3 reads TGTGCCAGCAGCCCTGGACTGCTCACAGATACGCAGTATTTT. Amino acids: CASSPGLLTDTQYF.

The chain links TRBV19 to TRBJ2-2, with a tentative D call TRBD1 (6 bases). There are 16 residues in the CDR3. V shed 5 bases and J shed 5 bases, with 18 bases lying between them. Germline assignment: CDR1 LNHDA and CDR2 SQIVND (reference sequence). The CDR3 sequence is CASSSWDKGRTGELFF. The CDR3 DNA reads TGTGCCAGTAGTTCATGGGACAAGGGACGGACCGGGGAGCTGTTTTTT. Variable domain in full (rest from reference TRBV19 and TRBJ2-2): DGGITQSPKYLFRKEGQNVTLSCEQNLNHDAMYWYRQDPGQGLRLIYYSQIVNDFQKGDIAEGYSVSREKKESFPLTVTSAQKNPTAFYLCASSSWDKGRTGELFFGEGSRLTVL.

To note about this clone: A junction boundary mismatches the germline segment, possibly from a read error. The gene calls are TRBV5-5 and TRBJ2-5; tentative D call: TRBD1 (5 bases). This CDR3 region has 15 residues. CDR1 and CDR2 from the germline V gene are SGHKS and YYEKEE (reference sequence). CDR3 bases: TGTGCCAGCAGATTGGCTAGGGGATGGGGAGAGACCCAGTACTTC. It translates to CASRLARGWGETQYF.

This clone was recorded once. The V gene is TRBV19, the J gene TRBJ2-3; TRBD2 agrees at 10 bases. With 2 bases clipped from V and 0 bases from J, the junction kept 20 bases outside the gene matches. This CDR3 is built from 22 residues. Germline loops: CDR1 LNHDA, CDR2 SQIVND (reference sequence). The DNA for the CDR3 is TGTGCCAGTAGTATAAAATTCAAGGCGGTAGCGGGAGGCCCTATTAGCACAGATACGCAGTATTTT. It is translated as CASSIKFKAVAGGPISTDTQYF.

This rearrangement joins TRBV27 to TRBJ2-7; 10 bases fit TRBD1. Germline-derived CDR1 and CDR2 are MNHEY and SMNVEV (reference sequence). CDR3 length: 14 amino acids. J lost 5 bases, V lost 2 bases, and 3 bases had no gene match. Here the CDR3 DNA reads TGTGCCAGCAGTTTAGGGGACAGGGGACACGAGCAGTACTTC. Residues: CASSLGDRGHEQYF.

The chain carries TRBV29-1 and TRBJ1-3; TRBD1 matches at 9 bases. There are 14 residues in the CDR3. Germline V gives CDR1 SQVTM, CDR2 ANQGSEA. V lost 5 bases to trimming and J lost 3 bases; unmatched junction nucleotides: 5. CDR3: CSVQQGALGNTIYF. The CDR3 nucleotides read TGCAGCGTTCAACAGGGGGCTCTTGGAAACACCATATATTTT.

CDR3 sequence (DNA): TGCGCCAGCAGCCAAGCCCTAGGTCCGGTCCGGCGAACTGAAGCTTTCTTT. Amino acids: CASSQALGPVRRTEAFF. This sequence joins TRBV4-3 and TRBJ1-1, with unresolved D. CDR1 and CDR2 (germline): LGHNA, YSLEER. Trimming cost V 1 base and J 5 bases, with 20 bases left between them. The CDR3 is 17 amino acids.